A selection of T cell receptor beta chains follows, all from one sample in a study of OX40 agonist ivuxolimab in advanced cancers. TCRdb's table, derived via immunoSEQ multiplex PCR, lists solely in-frame clones and lacks some. The sample contains roughly 52,000 clones, about four fifths of which appear only once. The source material was CD4+ or CD8+ T cells sorted from blood, sampled in a trial of the OX40 agonist ivuxolimab. Every receptor here comes from an adult with an advanced solid tumor such as melanoma, head and neck, liver or kidney cancer. The CDR3 runs from the conserved cysteine through the conserved F or W. The D gene is left open where the match is weak. The size of a clone is reported for some rows only, either as once, few or many, or as a class for expanded clones.

j_gene: TRBJ2-7
v_gene: TRBV19
d_gene: .
abundance: .
CDR3nt: TGTGCCAGTAGTATAAGCGGCCTGGGAGTCTACGAGCAGTACTTC
CDR3aa: CASSISGLGVYEQYF

j_gene: TRBJ1-2
v_gene: TRBV14
d_gene: .
abundance: .
CDR3nt: TGTGCCAGCAGCCAAGATCTCGGAGGCTATGGCTACACCTTC
CDR3aa: CASSQDLGGYGYTF

j_gene: TRBJ1-6
v_gene: TRBV6-5
d_gene: TRBD1
abundance: .
CDR3nt: TGTGCCAGCAGTTCAGGACAGGGCGAAGGCTCACCCCTCCACTTT
CDR3aa: CASSSGQGEGSPLHF

j_gene: TRBJ2-7
v_gene: TRBV28
d_gene: .
abundance: .
CDR3nt: TGTGCCAGCAGTTCTCATATTGGGGGACTGAGGGGGGCCTACGAGCAGTACTTC
CDR3aa: CASSSHIGGLRGAYEQYF

j_gene: TRBJ1-1
v_gene: TRBV27
d_gene: .
abundance: .
CDR3nt: TGTGCCAGCACTCCCGGCGGGAAGAGGGGTCTGAACACTGAAGCTTTCTTT
CDR3aa: CASTPGGKRGLNTEAFF

j_gene: TRBJ1-5
v_gene: TRBV10-2
d_gene: TRBD1
abundance: .
CDR3nt: TGCGCCAGCAGAGCCTGGGACAGGGGCGATCAGCCCCAGCATTTT
CDR3aa: CASRAWDRGDQPQHF

j_gene: TRBJ2-2
v_gene: TRBV6-6
d_gene: TRBD1
abundance: .
CDR3nt: TGTGCCAGCAGGGGGACAGGGGGCAACACCGGGGAGCTGTTTTTT
CDR3aa: CASRGTGGNTGELFF

j_gene: TRBJ1-5
v_gene: TRBV6-1
d_gene: .
abundance: .
CDR3nt: TGTGCCAGCTTGTTCGGAGGGTTGAGCAATCAGCCCCAGCATTTT
CDR3aa: CASLFGGLSNQPQHF

j_gene: TRBJ2-1
v_gene: TRBV11-3
d_gene: TRBD2
abundance: .
CDR3nt: TGTGCCAGCAGCCCTCCCCGGACTAGCGGGTTCAATGAGCAGTTCTTC
CDR3aa: CASSPPRTSGFNEQFF

j_gene: TRBJ1-2
v_gene: TRBV7-9
d_gene: .
abundance: few
CDR3nt: TGTGCCAGCAGCTTAGGGCAGGGGCCGCCAGCCTTC
CDR3aa: CASSLGQGPPAF